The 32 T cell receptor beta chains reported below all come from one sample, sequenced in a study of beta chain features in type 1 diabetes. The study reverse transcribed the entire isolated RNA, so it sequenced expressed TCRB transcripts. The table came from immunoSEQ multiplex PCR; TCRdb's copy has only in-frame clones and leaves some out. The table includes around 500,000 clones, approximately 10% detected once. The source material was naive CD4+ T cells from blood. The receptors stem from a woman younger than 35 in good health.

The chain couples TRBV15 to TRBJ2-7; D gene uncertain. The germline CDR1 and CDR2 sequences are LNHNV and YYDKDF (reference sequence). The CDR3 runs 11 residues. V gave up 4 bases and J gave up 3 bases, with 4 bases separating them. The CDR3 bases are TGTGCCACCAGCATTCTCTACGAGCAGTACGTC. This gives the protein CATSILYEQYV.

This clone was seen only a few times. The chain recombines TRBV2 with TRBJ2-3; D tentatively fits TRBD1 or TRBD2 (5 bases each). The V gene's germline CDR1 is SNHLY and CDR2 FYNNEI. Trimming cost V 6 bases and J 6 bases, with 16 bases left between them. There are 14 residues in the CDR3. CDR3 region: CASRRDGAEDTQYF. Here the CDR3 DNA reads TGTGCCAGCAGGCGAGACGGGGCGGAGGATACGCAGTATTTT.

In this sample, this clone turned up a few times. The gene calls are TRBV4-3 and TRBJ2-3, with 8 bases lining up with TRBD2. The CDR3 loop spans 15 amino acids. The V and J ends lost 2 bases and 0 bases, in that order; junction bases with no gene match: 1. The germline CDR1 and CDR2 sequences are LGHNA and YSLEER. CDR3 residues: CASSQSSGSTDTQYF. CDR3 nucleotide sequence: TGCGCCAGCAGCCAATCTAGCGGGAGCACAGATACGCAGTATTTT.

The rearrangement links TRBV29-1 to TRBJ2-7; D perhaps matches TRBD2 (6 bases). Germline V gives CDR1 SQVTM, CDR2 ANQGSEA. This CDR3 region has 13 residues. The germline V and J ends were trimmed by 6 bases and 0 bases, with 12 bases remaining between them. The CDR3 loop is CSVRESLSYEQYF. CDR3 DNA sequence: TGCAGCGTCCGGGAGTCTCTCTCCTACGAGCAGTACTTC.

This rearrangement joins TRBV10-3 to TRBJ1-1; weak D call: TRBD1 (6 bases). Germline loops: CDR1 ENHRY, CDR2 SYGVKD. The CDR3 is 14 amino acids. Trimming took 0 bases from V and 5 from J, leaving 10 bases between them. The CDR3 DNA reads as TGTGCCATCAGTGAGTCAGGGGGTTGGACTGAAGCTTTCTTT. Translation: CAISESGGWTEAFF.

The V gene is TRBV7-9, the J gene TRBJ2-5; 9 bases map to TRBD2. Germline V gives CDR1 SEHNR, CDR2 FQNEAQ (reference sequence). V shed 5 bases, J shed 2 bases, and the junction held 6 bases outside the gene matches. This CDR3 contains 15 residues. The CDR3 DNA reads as TGTGCCAGCAGCACCCTAGCGGGGCAACAAGAGACCCAGTACTTC. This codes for CASSTLAGQQETQYF.

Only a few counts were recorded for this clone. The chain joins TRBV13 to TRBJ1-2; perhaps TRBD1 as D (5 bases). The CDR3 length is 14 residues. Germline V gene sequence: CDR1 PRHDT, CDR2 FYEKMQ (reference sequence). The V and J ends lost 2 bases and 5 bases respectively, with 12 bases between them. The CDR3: CASSLRGATYGYTF. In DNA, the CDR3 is TGTGCCAGCAGCTTAAGGGGAGCAACATATGGCTACACCTTC.

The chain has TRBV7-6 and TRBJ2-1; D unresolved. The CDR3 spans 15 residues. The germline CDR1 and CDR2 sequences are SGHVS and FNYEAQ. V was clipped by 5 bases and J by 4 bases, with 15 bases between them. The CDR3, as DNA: TGTGCCAGCAGCGAAGCGTACGGAAAGTACAATGAGCAGTTCTTC. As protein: CASSEAYGKYNEQFF.

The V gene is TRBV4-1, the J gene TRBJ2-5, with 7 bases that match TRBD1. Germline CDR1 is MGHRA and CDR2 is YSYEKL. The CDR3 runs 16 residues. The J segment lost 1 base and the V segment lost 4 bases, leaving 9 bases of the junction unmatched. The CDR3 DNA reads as TGCGCCAGCAGCCGACCGGGACAGAATATCCAAGAGACCCAGTACTTC. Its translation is CASSRPGQNIQETQYF.

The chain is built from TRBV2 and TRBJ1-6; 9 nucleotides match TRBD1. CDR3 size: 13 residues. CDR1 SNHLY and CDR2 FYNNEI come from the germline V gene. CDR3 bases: TGTGGCACGAGAGGACAGGGGAATTCACCCCTCCACTTT. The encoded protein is CGTRGQGNSPLHF.

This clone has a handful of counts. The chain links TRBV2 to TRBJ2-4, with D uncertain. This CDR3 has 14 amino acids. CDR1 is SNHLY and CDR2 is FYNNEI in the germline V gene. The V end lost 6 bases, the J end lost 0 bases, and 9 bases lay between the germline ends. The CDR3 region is CASRPAVAKNIQYF. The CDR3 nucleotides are TGTGCCAGCAGGCCGGCGGTAGCCAAAAACATTCAGTACTTC.

The CDR3 DNA sequence: TGTGCCAGCAGTTTTGGACCCTACGAGCAGTACGTC. Translation: CASSFGPYEQYV. The genes are TRBV28 and TRBJ2-7; D gene uncertain. CDR1 and CDR2 from the germline V gene are MDHEN and SYDVKM. Trimming pared 3 bases from V and 2 bases from J, leaving 5 bases between. The CDR3 length is 12 residues.

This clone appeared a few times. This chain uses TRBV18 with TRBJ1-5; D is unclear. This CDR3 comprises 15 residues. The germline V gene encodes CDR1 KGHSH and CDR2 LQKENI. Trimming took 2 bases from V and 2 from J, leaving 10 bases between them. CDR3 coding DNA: TGTGCCAGCTCACCAGAGGCTCTGGGCAATCAGCCCCAGCATTTT. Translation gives CASSPEALGNQPQHF.

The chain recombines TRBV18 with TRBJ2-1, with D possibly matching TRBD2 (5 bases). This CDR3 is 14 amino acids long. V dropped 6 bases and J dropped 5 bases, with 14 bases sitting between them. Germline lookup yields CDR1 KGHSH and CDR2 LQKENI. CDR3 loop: CASSRVETNNEQFF. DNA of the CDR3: TGTGCCAGCTCGCGGGTGGAGACAAACAATGAGCAGTTCTTC.

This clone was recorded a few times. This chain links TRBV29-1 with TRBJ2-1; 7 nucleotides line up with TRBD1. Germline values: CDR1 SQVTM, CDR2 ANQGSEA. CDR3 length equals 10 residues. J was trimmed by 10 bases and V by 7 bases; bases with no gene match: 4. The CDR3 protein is CSGTGVEQFF. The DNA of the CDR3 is TGCAGCGGCACAGGGGTCGAGCAGTTCTTC.

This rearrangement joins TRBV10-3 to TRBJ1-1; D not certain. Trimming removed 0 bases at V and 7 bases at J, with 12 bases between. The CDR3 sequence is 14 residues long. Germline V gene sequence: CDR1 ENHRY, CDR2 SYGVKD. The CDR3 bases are TGTGCCATCAGTGAGTCGGTGGAGGTCGATGAAGCTTTCTTT. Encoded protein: CAISESVEVDEAFF.

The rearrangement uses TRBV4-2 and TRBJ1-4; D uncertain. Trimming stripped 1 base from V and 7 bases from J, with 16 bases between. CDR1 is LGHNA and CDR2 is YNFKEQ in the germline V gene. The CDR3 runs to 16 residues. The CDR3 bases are TGTGCCAGCAGCCAAGGATCGAAAGGATCCAGTGAAAAACTGTTTTTT. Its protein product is CASSQGSKGSSEKLFF.

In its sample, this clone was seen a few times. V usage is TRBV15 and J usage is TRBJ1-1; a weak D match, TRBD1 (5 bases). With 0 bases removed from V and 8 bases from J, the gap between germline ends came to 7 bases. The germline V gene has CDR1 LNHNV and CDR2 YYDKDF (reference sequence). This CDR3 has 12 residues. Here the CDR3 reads CATSRDGAEAFF. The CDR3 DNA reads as TGTGCCACCAGCAGAGATGGGGCAGAAGCTTTCTTT.

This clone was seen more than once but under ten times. The CDR3 region is CASSQGTTQYF. The CDR3 nucleotides read TGTGCCAGCAGTCAGGGAACTACGCAGTATTTT. The rearrangement links TRBV2 to TRBJ2-3; perhaps TRBD1 as D (5 bases). The ends were cut back, 5 bases at V and 8 bases at J, with 8 bases in the middle. In germline, CDR1 is SNHLY, CDR2 FYNNEI. CDR3 length equals 11 residues. The complete variable domain, with remaining parts taken from reference TRBV2 and TRBJ2-3, reads EPEVTQTPSHQVTQMGQEVILRCVPISNHLYFYWYRQILGQKVEFLVSFYNNEISEKSEIFDDQFSVERPDGSNFTLKIRSTKLEDSAMYFCASSQGTTQYFGPGTRLTVL.

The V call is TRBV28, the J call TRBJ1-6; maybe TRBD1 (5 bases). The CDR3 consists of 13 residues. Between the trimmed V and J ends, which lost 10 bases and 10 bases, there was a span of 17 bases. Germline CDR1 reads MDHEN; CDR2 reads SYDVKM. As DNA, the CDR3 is TGTGCCACCAAGCGGACTGAGGGGTCACCCCTCCACTTT. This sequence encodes CATKRTEGSPLHF.

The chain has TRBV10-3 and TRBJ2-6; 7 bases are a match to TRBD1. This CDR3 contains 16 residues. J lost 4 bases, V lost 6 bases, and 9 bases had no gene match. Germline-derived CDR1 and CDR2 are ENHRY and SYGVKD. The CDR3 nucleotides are TGTGCCATCAGACCTGAGACAGGGCCCGGGGCCAACGTCCTGACTTTC. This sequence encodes CAIRPETGPGANVLTF.

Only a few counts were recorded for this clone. The CDR3 protein is CASSKTNTEAFF. CDR3 bases: TGTGCCAGCAGCAAGACTAACACTGAAGCTTTCTTT. This chain links TRBV7-2 with TRBJ1-1; D gene uncertain. This CDR3 contains 12 residues. Germline loops: CDR1 SGHTA, CDR2 FQGNSA. V was pared by 5 bases and J by 2 bases, with 6 bases between.

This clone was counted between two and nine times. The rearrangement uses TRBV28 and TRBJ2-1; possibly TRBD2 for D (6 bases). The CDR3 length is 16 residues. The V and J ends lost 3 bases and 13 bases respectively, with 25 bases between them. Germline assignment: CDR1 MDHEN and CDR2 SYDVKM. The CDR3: CASSFYRESVNLGQFF. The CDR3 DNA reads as TGTGCCAGCAGTTTTTACCGGGAGTCTGTCAATTTGGGTCAGTTCTTC.

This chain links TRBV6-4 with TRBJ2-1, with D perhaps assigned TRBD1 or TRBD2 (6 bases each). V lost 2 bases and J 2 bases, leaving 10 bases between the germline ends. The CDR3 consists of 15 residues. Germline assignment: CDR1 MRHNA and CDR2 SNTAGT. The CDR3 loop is CASSDTGAPYNEQFF. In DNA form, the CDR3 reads TGTGCCAGCAGTGACACGGGGGCTCCCTACAATGAGCAGTTCTTC.

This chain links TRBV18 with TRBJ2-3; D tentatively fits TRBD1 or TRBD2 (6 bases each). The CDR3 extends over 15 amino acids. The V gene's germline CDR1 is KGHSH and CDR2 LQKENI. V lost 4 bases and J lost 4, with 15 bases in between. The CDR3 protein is CASSLGPGGPDTQYF. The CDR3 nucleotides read TGTGCCAGCTCACTCGGCCCCGGGGGCCCAGATACGCAGTATTTT.

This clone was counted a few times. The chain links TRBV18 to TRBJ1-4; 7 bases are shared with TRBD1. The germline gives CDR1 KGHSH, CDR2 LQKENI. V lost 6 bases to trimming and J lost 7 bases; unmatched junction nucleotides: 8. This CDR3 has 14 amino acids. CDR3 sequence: CASSRTGEGEKLFF. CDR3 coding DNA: TGTGCCAGCTCGCGGACAGGAGAAGGTGAAAAACTGTTTTTT.

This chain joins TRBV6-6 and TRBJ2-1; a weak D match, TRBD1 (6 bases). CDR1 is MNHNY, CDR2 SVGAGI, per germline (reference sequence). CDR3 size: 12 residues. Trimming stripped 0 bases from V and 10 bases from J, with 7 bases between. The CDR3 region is CASSYSGQEQFF. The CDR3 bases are TGTGCCAGCAGTTACTCGGGACAAGAGCAGTTCTTC.

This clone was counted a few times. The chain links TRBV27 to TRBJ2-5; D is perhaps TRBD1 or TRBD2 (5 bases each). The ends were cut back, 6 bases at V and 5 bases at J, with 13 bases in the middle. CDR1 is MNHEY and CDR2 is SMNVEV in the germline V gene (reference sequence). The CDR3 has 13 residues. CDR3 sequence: CASSRPGLETQYF. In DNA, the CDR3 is TGTGCCAGCAGCCGCCCGGGGCTGGAGACCCAGTACTTC.

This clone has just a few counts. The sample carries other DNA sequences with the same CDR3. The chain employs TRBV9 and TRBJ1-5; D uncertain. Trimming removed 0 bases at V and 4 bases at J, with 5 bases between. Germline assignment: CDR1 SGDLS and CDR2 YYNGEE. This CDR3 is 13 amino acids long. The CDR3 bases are TGTGCCAGCAGCGTAGGGGTAAATCAGCCCCAGCATTTT. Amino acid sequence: CASSVGVNQPQHF.

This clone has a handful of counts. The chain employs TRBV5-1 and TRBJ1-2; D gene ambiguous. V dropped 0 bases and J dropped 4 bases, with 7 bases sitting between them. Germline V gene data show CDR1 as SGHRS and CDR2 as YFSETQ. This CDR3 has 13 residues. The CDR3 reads CASSLESPYGYTF. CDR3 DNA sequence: TGCGCCAGCAGCTTGGAGTCCCCCTATGGCTACACCTTC.

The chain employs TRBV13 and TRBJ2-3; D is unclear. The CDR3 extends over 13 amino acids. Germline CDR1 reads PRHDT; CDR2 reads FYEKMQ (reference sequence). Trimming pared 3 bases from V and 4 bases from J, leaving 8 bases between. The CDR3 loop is CASSLALADTQYF. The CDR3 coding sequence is TGTGCCAGCAGCTTGGCACTGGCAGATACGCAGTATTTT.

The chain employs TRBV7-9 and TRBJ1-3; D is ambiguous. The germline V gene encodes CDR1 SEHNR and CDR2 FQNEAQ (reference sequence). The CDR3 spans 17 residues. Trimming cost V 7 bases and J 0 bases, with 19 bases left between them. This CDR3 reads CASTQLTGQVSGNTIYF. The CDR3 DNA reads TGTGCCAGCACCCAACTTACCGGGCAAGTCTCTGGAAACACCATATATTTT.